The rows below give T cell receptor beta chains drawn from one sample of a study of memory CD4+ T cells and cytomegalovirus serostatus. Only in-frame clones appear in the TCRdb table, and some are missing; sequencing was by immunoSEQ multiplex PCR. This table holds some 50,000 clones, around 77% found once. The sequencing sample was made of memory CD4+ T cells from blood. These receptors came from an adult in good health and CMV-seronegative. CDR3s include the opening cysteine and the closing phenylalanine or tryptophan. The D gene is left open where the match is weak. The size of a clone is reported for some rows only, either as once, few or many, or as a class for expanded clones.

J gene,D gene,clone size,V gene,CDR3 DNA,CDR3 protein
TRBJ2-3,-,-,TRBV5-4,TGTGCCAGCAGCTCCTACAGGGTCTCGGCAGATACGCAGTATTTT,CASSSYRVSADTQYF
TRBJ1-2,-,-,TRBV28,TGTGCCAGCAGTGCCCTGATGGGGCACTATGGCTACACCTTC,CASSALMGHYGYTF
TRBJ1-6,-,once,TRBV28,TGTGCCAGTAAAGGAACAGCCTATAATTCACCCCTCCACTTT,CASKGTAYNSPLHF
TRBJ2-3,TRBD2,-,TRBV7-2,TGTGCCAGCAGCTTAGCTAGCGGGGGGGCCGAGAAAGATACGCAGTATTTT,CASSLASGGAEKDTQYF
TRBJ2-3,-,-,TRBV2,TGTGCCAGCTATGGGCCCCCAGGCCAAGATACGCAGTATTTT,CASYGPPGQDTQYF
TRBJ2-3,-,-,TRBV7-2,TGTGCCAGCAGCTTAATGGGTATTGATACGCAGTATTTT,CASSLMGIDTQYF
TRBJ1-2,-,-,TRBV28,TGTGCCAGCAGTTTGTCAGGGGTTAACTTCTATGGCTACACCTTC,CASSLSGVNFYGYTF
TRBJ2-6,-,-,TRBV11-3,TGTGCCAGCAGCCCCGGGGGCTCTGGGGCCAACGTCCTGACTTTC,CASSPGGSGANVLTF
TRBJ2-3,-,few,TRBV14,TGTGCCAGCACGCCCTTCGCGACAGATACGCAGTATTTT,CASTPFATDTQYF
TRBJ2-2,-,-,TRBV28,TGTGCCAGCAGAGAACGGAGGACCGGGGAGCTGTTTTTT,CASRERRTGELFF
TRBJ1-4,-,-,TRBV5-4,TGTGCCAGCAGCTCCGGTTCCAACAGGGTGACTAATGAAAAACTGTTTTTT,CASSSGSNRVTNEKLFF
TRBJ1-1,-,once,TRBV19,TGTGCCAGTAGAGTGGACACCCTGAACACTGAAGCTTTCTTT,CASRVDTLNTEAFF
TRBJ1-2,TRBD1,few,TRBV28,TGTGCCAGCACCTCTCGGGACAGACATACCTATGGCTACACCTTC,CASTSRDRHTYGYTF
TRBJ1-3,TRBD1,-,TRBV5-1,TGCGCCAGCAGCTGGGGACAGGGCTCGGGAGGAAACACCATATATTTT,CASSWGQGSGGNTIYF
TRBJ2-7,-,-,TRBV5-1,TGCGCCAGCAGCTTGCCAACCCCGCTCTACGAGCAGTACTTC,CASSLPTPLYEQYF
TRBJ1-1,-,-,TRBV6-5,TGTGCCAGCAGTTACTCGGCAGCCCGAAGTAATGAAGCTTTCTTT,CASSYSAARSNEAFF
TRBJ1-2,-,-,TRBV28,TGTGCCAGCAGGTCGGACAGCTGGGATGGCTACACCTTC,CASRSDSWDGYTF
TRBJ1-2,-,-,TRBV28,TGTGCCAGCAGTTTAACTGACAGGTCTCGGGGCTACACCTTC,CASSLTDRSRGYTF
TRBJ1-1,-,-,TRBV5-1,TGCGCCAGCAGCTTGATCCGGGGAACCAACACTGAAGCTTTCTTT,CASSLIRGTNTEAFF
TRBJ2-6,-,-,TRBV27,TGTGCCAGCAGTAGCCGCGGTTCTGGGGCCAACGTCCTGACTTTC,CASSSRGSGANVLTF
TRBJ1-1,-,-,TRBV18,TGTGCCAGTCAGGGCACCTCTTCAGAAGCTTTCTTT,CASQGTSSEAFF
TRBJ1-3,-,-,TRBV9,TGTGCCAGCAGCGTTCGTCCTGGGGGGCGGGACACCATATATTTT,CASSVRPGGRDTIYF
TRBJ2-7,-,-,TRBV5-6,TGTGCCAGCACCTTAGGGGGCTACGAGCAGTACTTC,CASTLGGYEQYF
TRBJ1-5,TRBD1,-,TRBV10-2,TGCGCCAGCAGGGGCCCGGACAGGGAAGGGTTATGGAGCAATCAGCCCCAGCATTTT,CASRGPDREGLWSNQPQHF
TRBJ2-3,-,-,TRBV5-6,TGTGCCAGCAGCTTGGCCTCGGGACTTCGCACAGATACGCAGTATTTT,CASSLASGLRTDTQYF
TRBJ1-5,-,-,TRBV6-1,TGTGCCAGCAGTGAATTGAGAGGGGGAAATCAGCCCCAGCATTTT,CASSELRGGNQPQHF
TRBJ2-7,TRBD1,-,TRBV28,TGTGCCAGCAGTTTTGAGGACAGGGCCTACGAGCAGTACTTC,CASSFEDRAYEQYF
TRBJ1-2,-,-,TRBV19,TGTGCCAGTAGTATGGGACAACCCTACACCTTC,CASSMGQPYTF
TRBJ2-3,-,once,TRBV27,TGTGCCAGCGGACGCACAGATACGCAGTATTTT,CASGRTDTQYF
TRBJ1-1,TRBD1,-,TRBV7-2,TGTGCCAGCAGCTCAAGAGACCCGGGACAGGGGGCGAGAGGGACTGAAGCTTTCTTT,CASSSRDPGQGARGTEAFF
TRBJ2-3,-,-,TRBV19,TGTGCCAGTAGTTACGCTAGCACAGATACGCAGTATTTT,CASSYASTDTQYF
TRBJ2-1,-,-,TRBV7-9,TGTGCCAGCAGCTTATGGATGGGGACCGAGTACAATGAGCAGTTCTTC,CASSLWMGTEYNEQFF
TRBJ2-2,TRBD2,-,TRBV28,TGTGCCAGCAGTTTATCGCTAGCGGTGACGTCGGGCACCGGGGAGCTGTTTTTT,CASSLSLAVTSGTGELFF
TRBJ1-2,-,-,TRBV2,TGTGCCAGCAGCTCGTCCAGAGAGAACAGCTACACCTTC,CASSSSRENSYTF
TRBJ1-4,TRBD1,-,TRBV5-6,TGTGCCAGCAGCTTGAGACAGGGGCTATCTAATGAAAAACTGTTTTTT,CASSLRQGLSNEKLFF
TRBJ1-2,-,few,TRBV5-4,TGTGCCAGCACTTCTCGGGGGCAGGCCTATGGCTACACCTTC,CASTSRGQAYGYTF
TRBJ1-4,-,-,TRBV5-8,TGTGCCAGCAGCTCCGGACAGAAAGTCCTAGGTGAAAAACTGTTTTTT,CASSSGQKVLGEKLFF
TRBJ2-2,TRBD2,-,TRBV5-1,TGCGCCAGCAGCTTGGCTCTAGCGGCTATCACCGGGGAGCTGTTTTTT,CASSLALAAITGELFF
TRBJ2-7,TRBD2,-,TRBV25-1,TGTGCCAGCAGTGAATCTAGCGGCCCTGCCTACGAGCAGTACTTC,CASSESSGPAYEQYF
TRBJ1-1,TRBD1,few,TRBV6-5,TGTGCCAGCAGTTACGGGGACAGGGGGCCAAGCACTGAAGCTTTCTTT,CASSYGDRGPSTEAFF
TRBJ2-2,-,-,TRBV7-3,TGTGCCAGCAGCGGAGGACTGAACACCGGGGAGCTGTTTTTT,CASSGGLNTGELFF
TRBJ1-5,-,-,TRBV2,TGTGCCAGCAGTGGTCGCGGAGGGAATAGCAATCAGCCCCAGCATTTT,CASSGRGGNSNQPQHF